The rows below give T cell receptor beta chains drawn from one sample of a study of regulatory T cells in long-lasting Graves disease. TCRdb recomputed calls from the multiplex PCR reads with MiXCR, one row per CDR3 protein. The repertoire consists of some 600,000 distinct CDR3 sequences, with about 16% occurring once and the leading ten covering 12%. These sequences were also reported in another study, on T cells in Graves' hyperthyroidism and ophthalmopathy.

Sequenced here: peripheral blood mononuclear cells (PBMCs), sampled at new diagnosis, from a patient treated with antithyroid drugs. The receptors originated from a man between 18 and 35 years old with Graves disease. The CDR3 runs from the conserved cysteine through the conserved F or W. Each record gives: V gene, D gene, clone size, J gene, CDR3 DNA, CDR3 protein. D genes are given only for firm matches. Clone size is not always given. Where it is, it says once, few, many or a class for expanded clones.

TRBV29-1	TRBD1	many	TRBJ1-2	TGCAGCCTCAACGGAACGCGACAGGGGGGATTTGGCTACACCTTC	CSLNGTRQGGFGYTF
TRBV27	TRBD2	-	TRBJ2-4	TGTGCCAGCAGTTGGTTCGGGGGGGCCCCGATTCAGTACTTC	CASSWFGGAPIQYF
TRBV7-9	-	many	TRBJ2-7	TGTGCCAGCAGCCCCCGGTCCTCTGAACTCGAGCAGTACTTC	CASSPRSSELEQYF
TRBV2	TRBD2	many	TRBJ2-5	TGTGCCAGCGGAAGCCTAGCGGAAATGTACCAAGAGACCCAGTACTTC	CASGSLAEMYQETQYF
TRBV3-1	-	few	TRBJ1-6	TGTGCCAGCACACGAATCTCTACTGGGGGAAATTCACCCCTCCACTTT	CASTRISTGGNSPLHF
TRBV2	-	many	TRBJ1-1	TGTGCCAGCAGTGGGGGGCGGATGGCGAACACTGAAGCTTTCTTT	CASSGGRMANTEAFF
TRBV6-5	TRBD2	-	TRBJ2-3	TGTGCCAGCAGTTCACGGACTAGCGGGAGAGGCACAGATACGCAGTATTTT	CASSSRTSGRGTDTQYF
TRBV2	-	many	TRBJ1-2	TGTGCCAGCAGTACGGACGGAAACTATGGCTACACCTTC	CASSTDGNYGYTF
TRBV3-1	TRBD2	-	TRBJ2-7	TGTGCCAGCAGTCCCCCCCCTCGCGGGAGAGGGGAGCAGTACTTC	CASSPPPRGRGEQYF
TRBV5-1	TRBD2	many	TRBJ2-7	TGCGCCAGCAGCTCGGACCCCGGGACTACCTCCTACGAGCAGTACTTC	CASSSDPGTTSYEQYF
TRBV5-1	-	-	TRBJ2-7	TGCGCCAGCAGCCTTCGTGGAGCAGGGCAGGGGCGCTACGAGCAGTACTTC	CASSLRGAGQGRYEQYF
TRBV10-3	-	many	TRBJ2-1	TGTGCCATCAGTTACGGAGTTGGGACTCGTGATTCGAATGAGCAGTTCTTC	CAISYGVGTRDSNEQFF
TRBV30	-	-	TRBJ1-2	TGTGCCTGGCCCGCGACCCCGGGCGGCTACACCTTC	CAWPATPGGYTF
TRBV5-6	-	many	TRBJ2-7	TGTGCCAGCAGCTTGGTGGAGAGCTACGAGCAGTACTTC	CASSLVESYEQYF
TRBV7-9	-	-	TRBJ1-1	TGTGCCAGCAGCTACGAAGACACTGAAGCTTTCTTT	CASSYEDTEAFF
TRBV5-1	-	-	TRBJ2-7	TGCGCCAGCAGCTTGCTGGGGTCGGGCTCCTACGAGCAGTACTTC	CASSLLGSGSYEQYF